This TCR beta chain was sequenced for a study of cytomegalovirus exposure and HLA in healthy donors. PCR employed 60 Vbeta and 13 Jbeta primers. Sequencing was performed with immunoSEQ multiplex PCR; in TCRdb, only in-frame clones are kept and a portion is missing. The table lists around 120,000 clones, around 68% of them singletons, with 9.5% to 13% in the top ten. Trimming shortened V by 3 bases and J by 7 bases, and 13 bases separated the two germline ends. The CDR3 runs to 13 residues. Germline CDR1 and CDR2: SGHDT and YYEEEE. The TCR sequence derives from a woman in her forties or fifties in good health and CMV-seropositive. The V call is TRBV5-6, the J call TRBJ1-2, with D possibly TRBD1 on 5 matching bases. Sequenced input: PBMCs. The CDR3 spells CASSSRGQSGYTF. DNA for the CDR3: TGTGCCAGCAGCTCCCGCGGACAATCTGGCTACACCTTC.